The entry below describes one T cell receptor beta chain. What it recognizes is unknown. TCRdb's table, derived via immunoSEQ multiplex PCR, lists solely in-frame clones and lacks some. This sample has 25,000 to 35,000 clones, with 86% found just once. After removal of 2 bases from V and 4 bases from J, the junction contained 4 bases not matched to a gene. This CDR3 has 15 residues. In germline, CDR1 is MNHNY, CDR2 SVGAGI (reference sequence). Blood sampling took place at baseline, cycle 4 day 1, and cycle 7 day 1. The data originate from a study of OX40 agonist ivuxolimab in advanced cancers. Overall study results and limits: Clonal expansion by week 6 occurred in CD4+ and CD8+ blood T cells (at 0.1 to 3.0 mg/kg).

The rearrangement joins TRBV6-6 to TRBJ1-5; 8 nucleotides align to TRBD1. The clonotype originates from an adult with an advanced solid tumor such as melanoma, head and neck, liver or kidney cancer. The material sequenced was CD4+ or CD8+ T cells sorted from blood, taken in a trial of the OX40 agonist ivuxolimab. The CDR3 coding sequence is TGTGCCAGCAGTTACGCGGACAGGGATAATCAGCCCCAGCATTTT. Amino acid sequence: CASSYADRDNQPQHF.